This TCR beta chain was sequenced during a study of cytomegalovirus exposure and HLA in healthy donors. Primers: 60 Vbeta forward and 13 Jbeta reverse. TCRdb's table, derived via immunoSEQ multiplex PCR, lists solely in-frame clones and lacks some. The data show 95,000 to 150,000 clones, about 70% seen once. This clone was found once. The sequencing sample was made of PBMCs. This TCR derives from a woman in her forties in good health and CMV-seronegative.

The CDR3 nucleotides read TGTGCCAGCGCTTGGCAGATTAGCAATCAGCCCCAGCATTTT. This translates into CASAWQISNQPQHF. The rearrangement joins TRBV28 to TRBJ1-5; no definite D call. The CDR3 sequence is 14 residues long. The germline V gene encodes CDR1 MDHEN and CDR2 SYDVKM. V lost 8 bases and J 0 bases, leaving 11 bases between the germline ends.